Following are 3 T cell receptor beta chains from one sample sequenced in a study of blood T cell repertoires in COVID-19. Only in-frame clones appear in the TCRdb table, and some are missing; sequencing was by immunoSEQ multiplex PCR. There are 250,000 to 400,000 clones in the sample; around 90% occur only once, and 2.5% to 3.5% lies in the top ten. The sample comprised peripheral blood. These receptors were obtained from a woman aged 25 to 39 with COVID-19, enrolled during active disease.

V is TRBV18 and J is TRBJ2-6; 13 bases match TRBD2. CDR3 length: 19 amino acids. J gave up 0 bases and V 3 bases, and 5 bases lay outside the gene matches. The germline gives CDR1 KGHSH, CDR2 LQKENI. The CDR3 DNA follows: TGTGCCAGCTCACCCGTACTAGCGGGGGGGATCTCTGGGGCCAACGTCCTGACTTTC. This gives the protein CASSPVLAGGISGANVLTF.

This chain uses TRBV7-3 with TRBJ1-1, with D possibly matching TRBD1 (5 bases). From germline, CDR1 is SGHTA and CDR2 FQGTGA. The CDR3 extends over 15 amino acids. The V end lost 5 bases, the J end lost 0 bases, and 13 bases lay between the germline ends. CDR3 protein: CASSLTRDMNTEAFF. CDR3 nucleotide sequence: TGTGCCAGCAGCCTTACCAGGGATATGAACACTGAAGCTTTCTTT.

This clone was seen a handful of times. The chain has TRBV5-4 and TRBJ2-7; 9 bases fit TRBD2. The germline CDR1 and CDR2 sequences are SGHNT and YYREEE (reference sequence). CDR3 length equals 13 residues. Trimming took 4 bases from V and 6 from J; bases not matched to a gene: 5. The CDR3 spells CASSPEREAEQYF. The CDR3 DNA sequence: TGTGCCAGCAGCCCCGAGCGGGAGGCCGAGCAGTACTTC.